The present T cell receptor beta chain was sequenced within a study of radiotherapy plus CTLA-4 blockade in lung cancer. About the research overall: Objective response rate was around 20%; disease control rate, around 31%.

The study's findings and limits: An expansion of tumor-derived TCR clones occurred in blood after radiotherapy plus ipilimumab. Early clone dynamics of blood T cells, plus interferon-beta, reportedly predicted response best.

A remark on this clone: Its antigen is undetermined.

Assay used: immunoSEQ multiplex PCR; TCRdb lists only in-frame clones, some missing. This table holds 45,000 to 55,000 clones, 75% to 90% found once. Patients in the study, people with chemo-refractory metastatic non-small-cell lung cancer, received focal radiation plus ipilimumab CTLA-4 blockade. The CDR3 is 17 residues long. V shed 2 bases, J shed 2 bases, and the junction held 7 bases outside the gene matches. This receptor was identified in a human donor with non-small cell lung cancer who had stable disease on radiotherapy plus ipilimumab. V is TRBV23-1 and J is TRBJ2-2; 8 bases line up with TRBD1. TRBV23-1 is annotated as an ORF whose role is uncertain. The specimen comprised peripheral blood, sampled from a patient treated with radiotherapy plus ipilimumab. The CDR3 loop is CASSQAWDRINTGELFF. CDR3 nucleotide sequence: TGCGCCAGCAGTCAAGCCTGGGACAGGATAAACACCGGGGAGCTGTTTTTT.